These T cell receptor beta chains were read from a single sample in a study of T-cell memory formation after mild COVID-19. One entry per CDR3 protein, called by TCRdb with MiXCR from the 5' RACE reads. The sample lists some 310,000 distinct CDR3 sequences, roughly 20% occurring once. Sequencing was performed on PBMCs or a T cell subset sorted from them (not recorded which). These receptors were collected from a man younger than 35 who had mild COVID-19 (a few samples of this study predate the infection). Cell type and time point are not known. CDR3s include the opening cysteine and the closing phenylalanine or tryptophan. D genes are given only for firm matches. Size tells how often a clone was seen (once, few, many) or the class of an expanded clone, and some rows leave it out.

>TRBJ2-7|few|TRBV3-1|TRBD1
CASSPGTAPTYEQYF
TGTGCCAGCAGCCCCGGGACAGCGCCTACCTACGAGCAGTACTTC
>TRBJ2-7|few|TRBV7-8|-
CASSLVRGRSDEQYF
TGTGCCAGCAGCTTAGTGCGTGGCCGCTCTGACGAGCAGTACTTC
>TRBJ2-2|-|TRBV6-6|-
CASRDGGGPGELFF
TGTGCCAGCAGGGATGGGGGGGGGCCAGGGGAGCTGTTTTTT
>TRBJ2-1|many|TRBV3-1|TRBD2
CASTTSAGTRWGNEQFF
TGTGCCAGCACAACAAGCGCCGGGACTAGGTGGGGTAATGAGCAGTTCTTC
>TRBJ1-2|once|TRBV5-1|TRBD1
CASRGQGGTYGYTF
TGCGCCAGCAGAGGACAGGGAGGAACCTATGGCTACACCTTC
>TRBJ2-2|-|TRBV7-2|-
CASSLVGLIPTGELFF
TGTGCCAGCAGCTTAGTGGGACTCATCCCCACCGGGGAGCTGTTTTTT
>TRBJ2-5|few|TRBV6-2/TRBV6-3|-
CASSYSGLWEETQYF
TGTGCCAGCAGTTACTCGGGACTTTGGGAGGAGACCCAGTACTTC
>TRBJ2-1|once|TRBV20-1|TRBD1
CSAAGTGALRSYEQFF
TGCAGTGCTGCCGGGACAGGAGCCCTCCGGTCTTACGAGCAGTTCTTC
>TRBJ1-6|-|TRBV7-2|-
CASIRDAHRGNSPLHF
TGTGCCAGCATCCGGGACGCCCATCGCGGAAATTCACCCCTCCACTTT
>TRBJ2-5|-|TRBV11-2|-
CASSLLDPTETQYF
TGTGCCAGCAGCTTACTCGACCCCACAGAGACCCAGTACTTC
>TRBJ1-5|many|TRBV4-1|-
CASSLRSKSGNQPQHF
TGCGCCAGCAGTTTGCGCTCCAAGTCGGGCAATCAGCCCCAGCATTTT
>TRBJ1-1|-|TRBV6-2/TRBV6-3|-
CASSYHRTEAFF
TGTGCCAGCAGTTACCACAGAACTGAAGCTTTCTTT
>TRBJ1-1|few|TRBV6-5|-
CASSYGYIGTEAFF
TGTGCCAGCAGTTACGGGTACATCGGCACTGAAGCTTTCTTT
>TRBJ2-7|-|TRBV15|TRBD1
CATSRGLGTGLPYEQYF
TGTGCCACCAGCAGAGGGCTTGGGACAGGGCTTCCCTACGAGCAGTACTTC
>TRBJ2-5|-|TRBV12-3/TRBV12-4|-
CASSPSGYQETQYF
TGTGCCAGCAGTCCCTCGGGGTACCAAGAGACCCAGTACTTC
>TRBJ2-1|-|TRBV3-2|-
CASSQRVRGGRIEQFF
TGTGCCAGCAGCCAAAGAGTGCGGGGGGGGCGTATTGAGCAGTTCTTC
>TRBJ1-1|few|TRBV29-1|-
CSVALAGGLVTEAFF
TGCAGCGTTGCCCTCGCGGGGGGGTTAGTCACTGAAGCTTTCTTT
>TRBJ1-1|few|TRBV28|-
CASSLSQGWGLNTEAFF
TGTGCCAGCAGTCTCTCCCAGGGCTGGGGACTAAACACTGAAGCTTTCTTT
>TRBJ2-1|few|TRBV25-1|-
CASSAPQGVNEQFF
TGTGCCAGCAGTGCCCCGCAAGGGGTCAATGAGCAGTTCTTC
>TRBJ2-7|-|TRBV20-1|-
CSARGLHGPSIFYEQYF
TGCAGTGCTAGAGGCCTACATGGGCCCTCGATCTTCTACGAGCAGTACTTC
>TRBJ1-1|-|TRBV14|-
CASSQGLGKGKAEAFF
TGTGCCAGCAGCCAAGGATTAGGGAAGGGGAAGGCTGAAGCTTTCTTT
>TRBJ2-7|-|TRBV18|-
CASSPETYYYEQYF
TGTGCCAGCTCACCAGAGACATATTACTACGAGCAGTACTTC
>TRBJ2-7|few|TRBV7-2|TRBD1
CASSLTGAREQYF
TGTGCCAGCAGCTTGACAGGGGCCCGGGAGCAGTACTTC
>TRBJ2-3|-|TRBV6-2/TRBV6-3|-
CASRGGPPLHADTQYF
TGTGCCAGCAGGGGTGGGCCTCCCCTTCATGCAGATACGCAGTATTTT
>TRBJ2-7|few|TRBV20-1|-
CSASPSRSSYEQYF
TGCAGTGCTAGTCCATCGAGGAGCTCCTACGAGCAGTACTTC
>TRBJ2-5|few|TRBV3-1|-
CASSQWGREETQYF
TGTGCCAGCAGCCAGTGGGGGCGGGAAGAGACCCAGTACTTC
>TRBJ1-6|few|TRBV6-2/TRBV6-3|-
CASSELPGRSPLHF
TGTGCCAGCAGTGAACTTCCGGGACGATCACCCCTCCACTTT
>TRBJ2-2|few|TRBV28|TRBD1
CASRPGQGPGELFF
TGTGCCAGCAGGCCGGGACAGGGGCCCGGGGAGCTGTTTTTT
>TRBJ2-3|-|TRBV3-1|-
CASAGAHPSTQYF
TGTGCCAGCGCGGGGGCTCACCCTAGTACGCAGTATTTT
>TRBJ2-3|-|TRBV13|TRBD1
CASSSIPGQGRDTQYF
TGTGCCAGCAGTTCCATACCTGGACAGGGGCGGGATACGCAGTATTTT
>TRBJ2-3|-|TRBV5-1|-
CASSLLERGADTQYF
TGCGCCAGCAGCCTACTAGAGAGAGGAGCAGATACGCAGTATTTT
>TRBJ2-6|few|TRBV4-3|-
CASSQVGIGGANVLTF
TGCGCCAGCAGCCAAGTCGGTATTGGTGGGGCCAACGTCCTGACTTTC
>TRBJ1-5|few|TRBV5-6|-
CASSLRGSPQHF
TGTGCCAGCAGCTTGAGGGGGTCGCCCCAGCATTTT
>TRBJ1-2|-|TRBV18|-
CASSPPGRAAYGYTF
TGTGCCAGCTCACCACCGGGGAGGGCCGCCTATGGCTACACCTTC
>TRBJ1-4|few|TRBV12-3/TRBV12-4|-
CASRSTSSPQREKLFF
TGTGCCAGCAGATCTACTTCCTCTCCCCAGAGGGAAAAACTGTTTTTT
>TRBJ1-1|-|TRBV7-2|-
CASSLAPENTEAFF
TGTGCCAGCAGCTTAGCGCCAGAGAACACTGAAGCTTTCTTT
>TRBJ2-4|-|TRBV29-1|-
CSVLGGDIQYF
TGCAGCGTTTTAGGGGGGGACATTCAGTACTTC
>TRBJ1-1|few|TRBV12-3/TRBV12-4|-
CASSWQGPLTEAFF
TGTGCCAGCAGTTGGCAGGGGCCCTTGACTGAAGCTTTCTTT
>TRBJ2-5|-|TRBV11-2|-
CASSLERSETQYF
TGTGCCAGCAGCTTAGAACGGTCAGAGACCCAGTACTTC
>TRBJ1-5|-|TRBV12-5|-
CASGLLVARGNQPQHF
TGTGCTAGTGGTTTGTTGGTAGCACGGGGCAATCAGCCCCAGCATTTT